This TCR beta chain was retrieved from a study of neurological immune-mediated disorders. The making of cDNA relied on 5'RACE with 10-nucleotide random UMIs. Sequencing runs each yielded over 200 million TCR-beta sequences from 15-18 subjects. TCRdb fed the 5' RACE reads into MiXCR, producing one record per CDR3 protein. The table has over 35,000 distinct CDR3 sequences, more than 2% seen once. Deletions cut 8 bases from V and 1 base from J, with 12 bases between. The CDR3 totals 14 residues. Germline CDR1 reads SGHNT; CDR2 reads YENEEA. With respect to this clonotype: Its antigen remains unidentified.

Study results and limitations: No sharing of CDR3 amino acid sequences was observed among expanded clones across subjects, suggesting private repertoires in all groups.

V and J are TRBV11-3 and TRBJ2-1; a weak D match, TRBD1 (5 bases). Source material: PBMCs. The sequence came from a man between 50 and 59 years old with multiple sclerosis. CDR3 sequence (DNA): TGTGCCAGCGTGCAGGGTGGATCCTACAATGAGCAGTTCTTC. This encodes CASVQGGSYNEQFF.